This TCR beta chain was found in a study of OX40 agonist ivuxolimab in advanced cancers. On the study more broadly: Those enrolled were 82.7% male, with a mean age of roughly 62 years and ages from about 20 to 90. Study findings and constraints: No antigen was identified for the clonally expanded peripheral T cells.

Only in-frame clones appear in the TCRdb table, and some are missing; sequencing was by immunoSEQ multiplex PCR. Here the sample spans tens of thousands of clones, around four fifths being singletons. Exclusion of a patient followed from autoimmune disease history or systemic immunosuppression. Sampling of blood occurred at baseline, cycle 4 day 1, and cycle 7 day 1. The V gene's germline CDR1 is SNHLY and CDR2 FYNNEI. V was clipped by 8 bases and J by 8 bases, with 12 bases between them. The CDR3 has 11 residues. About this clone itself: No antigen is known for it.

The source material was CD4+ or CD8+ T cells sorted from blood, sampled in a trial of the OX40 agonist ivuxolimab. The origin of this receptor is an adult with an advanced solid tumor such as melanoma, head and neck, liver or kidney cancer. The V gene is TRBV2, the J gene TRBJ1-2, with D perhaps TRBD1 (5 bases). The CDR3 DNA reads TGTGCCAGCGAAAGGGGTTTGGGCTACACCTTC. Its translation is CASERGLGYTF.